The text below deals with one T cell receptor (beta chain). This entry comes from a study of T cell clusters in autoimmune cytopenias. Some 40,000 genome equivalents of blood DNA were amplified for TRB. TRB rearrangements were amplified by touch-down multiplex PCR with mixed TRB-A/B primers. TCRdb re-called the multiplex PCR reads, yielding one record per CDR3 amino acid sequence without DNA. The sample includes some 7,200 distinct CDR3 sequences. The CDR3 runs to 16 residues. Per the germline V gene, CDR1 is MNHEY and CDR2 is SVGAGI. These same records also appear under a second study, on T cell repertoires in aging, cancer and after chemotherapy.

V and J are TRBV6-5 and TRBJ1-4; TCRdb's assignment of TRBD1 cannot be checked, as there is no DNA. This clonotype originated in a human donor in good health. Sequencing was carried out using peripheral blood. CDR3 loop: CASSYQYTGEAENLFF.